This T cell receptor beta chain appears in the sequencing data of a study of blood T cell repertoires in COVID-19. Study as a whole: Collection of acute and convalescent COVID-19 samples took place in the United States, Italy and Spain.

The authors' processing: From reference gene primer amplification, estimates of nucleated cell counts were derived. The protocol was immunoSEQ multiplex PCR, while the TCRdb copy is restricted to in-frame clones and leaves out a portion. V, J and clone size are taken as reported in that table, and D and trimming were inferred from the DNA itself. The sample lists a few hundred thousand clones; about nine tenths were seen once. Seattle researchers signed up patients amid active infection and tracked them longitudinally. The CDR3 has 14 residues. Per germline, CDR1 SNHLY and CDR2 FYNNEI. V was shortened by 5 bases and J by 7 bases, with 14 bases between the two germline ends.

The rearrangement links TRBV2 to TRBJ1-4; D is unresolved. The sequenced sample consisted of peripheral blood. The origin of this receptor is a woman in her 50s with COVID-19, enrolled during active disease. The CDR3: CASSPSPSGEKLFF. DNA for the CDR3: TGTGCCAGCAGTCCCTCCCCCTCGGGTGAAAAACTGTTTTTT.